This T cell receptor beta chain was captured by sequencing in a study of cytomegalovirus exposure and HLA in healthy donors. Some clones are missing from TCRdb's copy, which holds only in-frame ones; the method was immunoSEQ multiplex PCR. The table lists 150,000 to 200,000 clones, more than 75% of them singletons. The germline V gene encodes CDR1 SGHRS and CDR2 YFSETQ. This CDR3 spans 13 amino acids. This clone was counted between two and nine times. One end of the junction fails to match germline, which may point to a read error. J is TRBJ1-4 and V is TRBV5-1; no reliable D call. The clonotype originates from a man aged 18 to 30 in good health and CMV-seropositive. The sample taken for sequencing was PBMCs. The CDR3 sequence: CASSLGLNEKLFF. CDR3 DNA: TGCGCCAGCAGTTTGGGTCTTAATGAAAAACTGTTTTTT.